This TCR beta chain derives from a study of shared clonotypes between healthy human individuals (dated by TCRdb to 2018 to 2021). Notes on the research overall: A few men and a couple of women, aged 18 to 49 years, made up the cohort. For each donor, CD4 naive and CD4 memory were each run on three plates, CD8 naive on two plates, and CD8 memory on one plate. The study deeply sequenced blood TCR repertoires of about 5 healthy adults to estimate repertoire size and the extent of clonotype sharing between individuals. To increase sequencing depth and limit assay-specific biases, different laboratories used diverse techniques to prepare libraries and sequence TCR repertoires. Leukapheresis yielded between about 0.94 and 8.9 billion PBMCs per donor. Beyond this particular receptor, the publication reports: Pairwise subsampling indicated that sequencing depth was expected to affect the degree of clonotype sharing among donors. Naive subsets generally had larger estimated clonotype richness than memory subsets. Clonotypes shared by all four sorted-subset donors showed higher generation probabilities than non-shared clonotypes. The genetic and exposure-history diversity represented was limited by the small number of donors. Incomplete sequencing was indicated by rarefaction of sorted-subset datasets, despite the large sequencing depth. About 5% of naive CD4, 3.5% of naive CD8, roughly 2.5% of memory CD4, and about 0.4% of memory CD8 clonotypes were shared across several donors. Sampling was restricted to blood, and TCR repertoires in tissue are likely to differ from TCR repertoires in blood.

A note on this clone: Its antigen is currently not known. There are no base qualities to consult, and no much larger clone falls within one base.

V is shortened by 1 base, J by 6 bases, and the region joining them spans 14 bases. CDR1 SGHDT and CDR2 YYEEEE were looked up in the germline V gene. Spanning cysteine to phenylalanine, the CDR3 consists of 15 amino acids. Here the CDR3 DNA is all that survives: 45 bases in frame from base 1. The donors were healthy, HIV-negative adults with no recently reported acute infections or vaccinations. Every donor was a Caucasian adult living in Nashville, Tennessee, USA. CD4+ T cells were enriched by magnetic negative selection, after which naive cells were positively selected on CD45RA and the negative fraction was taken as the memory subset. Blood was collected by leukapheresis, and PBMCs were isolated by Ficoll-Histopaque density gradient centrifugation and then cryopreserved in liquid nitrogen vapor phase. Analytical flow cytometry was used to check the purity and quantity of each magnetically sorted T cell population. Each sorted fraction had its genomic DNA isolated and then quantified by UV absorbance on a Nanodrop 2000c.

Using the deep immunoSEQ assay, TCR CDR3 regions were amplified from genomic DNA by multiplex PCR. Genomic DNA extracted from each cell subset was distributed evenly over all wells of several immunoSEQ 96-well plates, and each plate served as one replicate. For sorted subsets, each replicate PCR was loaded with approximately 200 ng genomic DNA, equivalent to 25,000 to 30,000 T cell genomes. Purified libraries were measured with a Qubit 3.0 fluorometer, size-checked on a Bioanalyzer 2100, and measured again with the KAPA Library Quantification kit. Every immunoSEQ 96-well plate was sequenced on a separate single-read 150-cycle Illumina NextSeq 550 flow cell. The published analysis was carried out like this. The immunoSEQ output contained only junctional sequences without quality scores, so filtering could not match that applied to full-length reads. Sequences were annotated with PyIR, a Python wrapper for IgBLAST v1.9, using IMGT germline references to assign V/J genes and CDR3. Reads were removed for weak V/J assignments (E-value above 1e-6), missing CDR3, stop codons, out-of-frame junctions, or ambiguous translated residues. V3J clonotypes were defined as sequences sharing the same inferred V gene, J gene, and CDR3 amino acid sequence. Percentage overlap between repertoires was calculated by dividing the number of shared unique clonotypes by the size of the smaller repertoire. Three approaches were used to assess repertoire richness: RTK rarefaction, the Chao1 estimator, and Recon v2.1 estimates of unobserved clonotypes. For all TCRbeta clonotypes obtained by the gDNA method from several donors, generation probabilities were computed with OLGA. The source is immuneACCESS, and TCRdb retained only in-frame sequences with V and J called. Part of the clones is not carried over; for the studies checked, unresolved V genes explain less than half of this, and the remainder is unexplained. The V and J calls and clone size were taken over from that table, and D and trimming were inferred from the DNA. This sample has more than 2,000,000 clones in its table, and roughly 92% of those were observed once. The ten largest clones take up around 0.15% of the sample.

Sequencing used naive CD4+ T cells sorted from blood. Sample cell subset or site, as interpreted from the label and publication: CD45RA+ positively selected. This chain is built from TRBV5-6 and TRBJ2-1, with the D gene uncertain. This TCR derives from a man between 18 and 35 years old in good health. The CDR3 in this case is CASSLRGRASNEQFF. The bases are TGTGCCAGCAGCTTGCGTGGACGAGCGAGCAATGAGCAGTTCTTC.